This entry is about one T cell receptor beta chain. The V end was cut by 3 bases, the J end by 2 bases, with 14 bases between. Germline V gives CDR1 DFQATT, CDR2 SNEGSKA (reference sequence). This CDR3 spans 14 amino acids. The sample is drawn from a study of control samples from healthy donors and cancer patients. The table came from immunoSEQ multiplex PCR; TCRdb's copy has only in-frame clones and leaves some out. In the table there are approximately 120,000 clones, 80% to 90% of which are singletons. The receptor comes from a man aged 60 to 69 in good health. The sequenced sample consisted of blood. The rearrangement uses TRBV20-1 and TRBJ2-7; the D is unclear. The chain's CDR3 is CSASGSKNPYEQYF. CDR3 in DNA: TGCAGTGCTAGTGGGTCAAAAAACCCCTACGAGCAGTACTTC.